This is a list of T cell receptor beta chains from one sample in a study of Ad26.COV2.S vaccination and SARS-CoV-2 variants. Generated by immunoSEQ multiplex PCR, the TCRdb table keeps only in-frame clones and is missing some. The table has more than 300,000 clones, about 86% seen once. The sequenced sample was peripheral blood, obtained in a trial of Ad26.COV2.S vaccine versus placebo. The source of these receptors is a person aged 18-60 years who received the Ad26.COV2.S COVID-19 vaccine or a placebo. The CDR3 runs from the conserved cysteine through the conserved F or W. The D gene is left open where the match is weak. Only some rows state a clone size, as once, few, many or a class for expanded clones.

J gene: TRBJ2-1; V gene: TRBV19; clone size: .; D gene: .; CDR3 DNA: TGTGCCAGTAGTATACCAGCAGCCTACAATGAGCAGTTCTTC; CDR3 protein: CASSIPAAYNEQFF
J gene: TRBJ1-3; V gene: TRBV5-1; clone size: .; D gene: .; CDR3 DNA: TGCGCCAGCAGCTTGGACCTCTCTGGAAACACCATATATTTT; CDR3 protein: CASSLDLSGNTIYF
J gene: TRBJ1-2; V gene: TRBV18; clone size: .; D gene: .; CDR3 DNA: TGTGCCAGCTCACCTACTCAGGGGAAGGATGGCTACACCTTC; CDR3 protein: CASSPTQGKDGYTF
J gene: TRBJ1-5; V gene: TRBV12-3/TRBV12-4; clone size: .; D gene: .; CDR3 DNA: TGTGCCAGCAGTCCGACAGGCAATCAGCCCCAGCATTTT; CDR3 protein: CASSPTGNQPQHF
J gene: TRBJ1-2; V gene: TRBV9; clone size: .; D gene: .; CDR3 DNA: TGTGCCAGCAGCCGTAGGTTGGGACAAGACTATGGCTACACCTTC; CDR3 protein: CASSRRLGQDYGYTF
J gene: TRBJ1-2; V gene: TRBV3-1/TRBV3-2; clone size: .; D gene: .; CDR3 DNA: TGTGCCAGCAGCCAAGATTACAGGGCTGATGGCTACACCTTC; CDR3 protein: CASSQDYRADGYTF
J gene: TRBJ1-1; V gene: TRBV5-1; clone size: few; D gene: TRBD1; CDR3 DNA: TGCGCCAGCAGCTTGGACCGGACAGGGAACACTGAAGCTTTCTTT; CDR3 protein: CASSLDRTGNTEAFF
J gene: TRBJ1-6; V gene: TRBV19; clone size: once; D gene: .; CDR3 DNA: TGTGCCAGTAGTATATCGGCAATCTCTGAGTATTCACCCCTCCACTTT; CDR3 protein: CASSISAISEYSPLHF
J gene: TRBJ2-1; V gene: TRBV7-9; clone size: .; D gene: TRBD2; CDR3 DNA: TGTGCCAGCAGCTTAGCGCTCGGACTAGCGGGGGGCTACAATGAGCAGTTCTTC; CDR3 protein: CASSLALGLAGGYNEQFF
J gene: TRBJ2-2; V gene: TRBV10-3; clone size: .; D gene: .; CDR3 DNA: TGTGCCATCTTGGGGGGTCGGACCGGGGAGCTGTTTTTT; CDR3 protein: CAILGGRTGELFF
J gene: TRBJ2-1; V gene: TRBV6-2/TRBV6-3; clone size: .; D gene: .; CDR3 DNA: TGTGCCAGCAGTTCCGGCCCGGGAAGGGGGGGCCTGGGGAATGAGCAGTTCTTC; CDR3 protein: CASSSGPGRGGLGNEQFF
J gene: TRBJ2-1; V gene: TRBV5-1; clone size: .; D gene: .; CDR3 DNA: TGCGCCAGCAGCCCTGGGCCAAACAATGAGCAGTTCTTC; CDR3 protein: CASSPGPNNEQFF
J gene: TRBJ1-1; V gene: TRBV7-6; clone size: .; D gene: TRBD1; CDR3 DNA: TGTGCCAGCAGCCTAACAGGGGGTACCGGCGCTGAAGCTTTCTTT; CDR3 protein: CASSLTGGTGAEAFF
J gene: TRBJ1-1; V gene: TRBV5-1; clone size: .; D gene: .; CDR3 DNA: TGCGCCAGCGGAAATGGTAAAGGGGGTAATGAAGCTTTCTTT; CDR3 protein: CASGNGKGGNEAFF
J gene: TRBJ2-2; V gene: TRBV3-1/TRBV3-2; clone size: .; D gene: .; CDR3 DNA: TGTGCCAGCAGCTACTACAGAACAACCGGGGAGCTGTTTTTT; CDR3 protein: CASSYYRTTGELFF
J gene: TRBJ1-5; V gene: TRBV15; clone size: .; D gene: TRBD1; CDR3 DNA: TGTGCCACCAGCGTGGACAGGGCAGTTCAGCCCCAGCATTTT; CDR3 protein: CATSVDRAVQPQHF
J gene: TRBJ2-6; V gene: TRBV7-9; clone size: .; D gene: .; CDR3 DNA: TGTGCCAGCCCTCCCCCCTCTGGGGCCAACGTCCTGACTTTC; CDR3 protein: CASPPPSGANVLTF
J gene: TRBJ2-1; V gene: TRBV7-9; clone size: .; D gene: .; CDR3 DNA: TGTGCCAGCAGCTTCAAAAACAATGAGCAGTTCTTC; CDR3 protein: CASSFKNNEQFF
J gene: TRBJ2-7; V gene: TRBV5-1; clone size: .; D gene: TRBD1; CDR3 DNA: TGCGCCAGCAGCTTGGGACAGGGGGCCTACGAGCAGTACTTC; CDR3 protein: CASSLGQGAYEQYF
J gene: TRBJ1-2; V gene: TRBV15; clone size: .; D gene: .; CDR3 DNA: TGTGCCACCAGCAGGAGGGGATCGGCAGCTACTCACTCTCTCTTC; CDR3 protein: CATSRRGSAATHSLF